This T cell receptor beta chain is drawn from a study of blood T cell repertoires in COVID-19 (dated by TCRdb to 2020 to 2022). Notes on the research overall: Samples from collaborators originated in the United States, Italy and Spain and spanned both the acute and convalescent phases of COVID-19. Samples were obtained from the ongoing ImmuneRACE study (first 160 participants) and from 1,000 to 1,500 subjects provided by 6 global collaborators. Sample metadata almost always included a de-identified subject ID, COVID-19 status, age in years and sex. Where available, HLA class I and class II types were obtained from metadata supplied by the sample provider rather than from assay-based typing. The material from the prospective study consisted of cDNA or gDNA derived from T cells, B-cell-depleted T cells, or PBMCs. The repertoires were made available in a free public database intended to serve as a resource for research on the immune response to SARS-CoV-2. Deeply sampled blood TCRbeta repertoires from subjects exposed to, actively infected with, or recovered from COVID-19 were included in the dataset. What the research found in general, with its limitations: The quantity of clinical and demographic metadata differed by source and by participant and was supplied without curation.

Within its sample, this clone is medium-sized (0.01 to 0.1%). Its antigen target is currently unknown. Base quality data are lacking; no much larger clone is found one base away. Spanning cysteine to phenylalanine, the CDR3 consists of 13 amino acids. Only CDR3 DNA remains: 39 bases, in frame from the first base. The junction shows trimming of 5 bases on V and 6 bases on J, plus 10 bases between the germline ends. The CDR1 and CDR2 encoded by the germline V gene are MNHEY and SVGEGT. One collaborating source in Seattle enrolled patients during active infection and followed them longitudinally through the course of disease. Collaborating institutions collected whole blood in K2EDTA tubes following their own protocols. For TCRbeta analysis, collaborator samples were shipped as frozen whole blood, as isolated PBMCs, or as DNA extracted from either sample type. The immunoSEQ Assay, a bias-controlled multiplex PCR, was used to amplify TCRbeta CDR3 regions from genomic DNA. The study's own analysis went as follows. Nucleated cell counts per sample were estimated from amplification of reference gene primers within the assay. Sequence reads were collapsed and filtered to measure the absolute abundance of every unique TCRbeta CDR3 rearrangement. For each sample, productive Simpson clonality was calculated as the square root of Simpson's diversity index over productive rearrangements. TCRdb mirrors the immuneACCESS table, restricted to in-frame sequences. Some clones are absent from its copies; in checked studies, under half trace to an unresolved V gene, and the reason for the others is unknown. D and trimming come from the DNA, and the V and J calls and clone size come from that table. Counted in this sample were some 120,000 clones; approximately 85% of them appeared once. The ten biggest clones cover around 3% of the sample.

The rearranged segments are TRBV6-2 or TRBV6-3 and TRBJ2-2, with TRBD2 tentatively as D gene (6 bases match). The clonotype originates from a woman older than 75 with COVID-19, enrolled during active disease. Sequenced input: peripheral blood. This receptor has the CDR3 CASSREFPGELFF. The DNA sequence is given as TGTGCCAGCAGTCGGGAGTTCCCCGGGGAGCTGTTTTTT.